This T cell receptor beta chain was profiled in a study of cytomegalovirus exposure and HLA in healthy donors. Study-wide findings and caveats: Analyzed later, association rates of TCRs varied across HLA loci, with DRB1 most and HLA-C fewest.

PCR amplification relied on 60 Vbeta primers (plus 13 Jbeta primers). Assay used: immunoSEQ multiplex PCR; TCRdb lists only in-frame clones, some missing. The sample includes roughly 130,000 clones, approximately 88% of them seen just once. The CDR3 sequence is 14 residues long. Trimming took off 0 bases at V and 4 bases at J, with 10 bases between the two ends. CDR1 is SGHRS, CDR2 YFSETQ, per germline. To note about this clone: Antigen unknown.

The clonotype was recovered from a woman aged 40 to 55 in good health and CMV-seronegative. The specimen was PBMCs. V gene TRBV5-1 combines with J gene TRBJ2-5; perhaps TRBD2 as D (6 bases). The CDR3 DNA is TGCGCCAGCAGCTTGGCCGGTAGCGGAGAGACCCAGTACTTC. Encoded protein: CASSLAGSGETQYF.